This note documents a single T cell receptor beta chain sequence. Authors' data handling: Counts of nucleated cells, estimated from reference gene primer amplification, were obtained. Clones were read by immunoSEQ multiplex PCR, and TCRdb kept only the in-frame ones, dropping some. The V and J calls and clone size were taken over from that table, and D and trimming were inferred from the DNA. The sample consists of 230,000 or so clones, roughly 81% of them appearing once. These data are taken from a study of blood T cell repertoires in COVID-19. Study information: Samples taken during acute and convalescent COVID-19 were collected in the United States, Italy and Spain. In each case, the material was cDNA or gDNA derived from T cells, B-cell-depleted T cells, or PBMCs.

Recruited during active infection, patients (from Seattle) were subsequently followed longitudinally. Germline assignment: CDR1 MNHEY and CDR2 SVGEGT. CDR3 length equals 13 residues. The trim removed 7 bases at V and 4 bases at J, leaving 5 bases unmatched. This sequence was found in a woman aged 80 or older with COVID-19, enrolled during active disease. This chain uses TRBV6-2 or TRBV6-3 with TRBJ2-5; 8 positions agree with TRBD1. Sequenced material: peripheral blood. The chain's CDR3 is CASTPDRVETQYF. In nucleotides, the CDR3 is TGTGCCAGCACCCCGGACAGGGTAGAGACCCAGTACTTC.